One sample yielded the 3 T cell receptor beta chains listed below, sequenced in a study of post-analysis software for immune sequencing data. General observations from the study: Included in a set of four or five TRBV segments more frequent in patients than controls were TRBV5-6, TRBV5-1 and TRBV20-1.

These receptors lack a known antigen. Unique molecular identifiers had been added to the TCR beta cDNA libraries. One entry per CDR3 protein, called by TCRdb with MiXCR from the PCR reads. The sample lists hundreds of thousands of distinct CDR3 sequences, roughly three fifths occurring once. The source material was blood. The receptors derive from a girl aged 2-10 years with multiple sclerosis.

This clonotype was counted only a few times. The rearrangement joins TRBV20-1 to TRBJ2-7, with 7 bases aligning to TRBD1. The CDR3 length is 14 residues. The V gene end was trimmed by 0 bases and the J gene end by 6 bases; junction bases not matched to a gene: 8. Germline-derived CDR1 and CDR2 are DFQATT and SNEGSKA (reference sequence). The DNA for the CDR3 is TGCAGTGCTAGAGATCGGGACAGAGTAATCGAGCAGTACTTC. Protein product: CSARDRDRVIEQYF.

The chain recombines TRBV7-2 with TRBJ2-1; 7 bases are a match to TRBD2. CDR1 and CDR2 from the germline V gene are SGHTA and FQGNSA. V was pared by 2 bases and J by 5 bases, with 6 bases of the junction left unmatched. The CDR3 spans 15 residues. Written as DNA, the CDR3 is TGTGCCAGCAGCTTACTGGCTAGCGGACACAATGAGCAGTTCTTC. Amino acid sequence: CASSLLASGHNEQFF.

The gene calls are TRBV15 and TRBJ1-1; D is unclear. Germline lookup yields CDR1 LNHNV and CDR2 YYDKDF (reference sequence). This CDR3 is 14 amino acids long. Trimming pared 1 base from V and 6 bases from J, leaving 12 bases between. The DNA of the CDR3 is TGTGCCACCAGCAGAGCCCCCCCCACCCCTGAAGCTTTCTTT. This sequence encodes CATSRAPPTPEAFF. The entire variable domain, with the rest obtained from reference TRBV15 and TRBJ1-1, is as follows: DAMVIQNPRYQVTQFGKPVTLSCSQTLNHNVMYWYQQKSSQAPKLLFHYYDKDFNNEADTPDNFQSRRPNTSFCFLDIRSPGLGDTAMYLCATSRAPPTPEAFFGQGTRLTVV.